This T cell receptor beta chain emerged from a study of blood T cells in healthy people across ages (dated by TCRdb to between 2015 and 2017). Regarding the research as a whole: In model experiments, roughly one uniquely barcoded TCR beta cDNA molecule per two T cells was captured by template switching. The study measured age-related changes in TCR beta repertoire diversity using deep sequencing normalized with unique cDNA molecular identifiers. Using the same blood draw, the study looked at two additional independent replicas of 1 million unique cDNA reads for two donors, one aged 18 to 30 and the other aged 80 or older. Donors were grouped into four age groups: young (average 16 years), middle-aged (over 35), aged (approximately 58) and long-lived (approximately 81). Overall study results and their limits: Conclusive comparison of naive and antigen-experienced compartments was prevented by the profiling of bulk unsorted PBMCs. Estimates of total diversity based on one million sequenced T cells were regarded as lower bounds and as underestimates. Observed TCR beta diversity per million T cells fell roughly linearly with age, and a significant reduction was already apparent by age about 43. Because the CMV infection status of the donors was unknown, age-related changes in expanded clonotypes may potentially have been confounded. A strong correlation was found between observed TCR beta diversity and the percentage of naive T cells measured by flow cytometry. The long-lived group showed more naive CD4+ T cells, fewer expanded clones and increased TCR diversity than the aged group, suggesting age selection.

This clonotype was counted once. The clone's antigen remains unknown. Per-nucleotide qualities are absent, and no much larger clonotype sits a single base away. The method behind the library was 5' RACE. These reads were obtained on an Illumina HiSeq 2500. A second PCR of roughly 7 to 12 cycles was run with a J-beta primer mix and a sample-barcoded 5' primer. A unique molecular identifier was introduced onto each TCR beta cDNA molecule by a template-switch 5' adaptor carrying 12 random nucleotides. Each sample yielded at least 2.5 million CDR3-containing paired-end reads. First-strand cDNA synthesis was performed from all RNA using the Mint cDNA synthesis kit, with priming by a TRBC-specific oligonucleotide. Following uracil-DNA glycosylase treatment, all cDNA underwent a first 18-cycle PCR with the universal primers M1SS and BC2_uni_R. On the study's bioinformatics: Normalization of each sample was performed by random selection of 1 million high-quality reads, each carrying a distinct molecular identifier. Instead of being binned into consensus sequences, reads that shared molecular identifiers were thrown out. MiTCR, run with a Q25 quality threshold and the strictest error-elimination algorithm, handled CDR3 identification, clonotype clustering and error correction. A nonparametric unseen species model with Euler transformation was used to estimate a lower bound on total TCR beta diversity. The public reads were reprocessed in TCRdb via fastp at Q25 and MiXCR, keeping in-frame beta chains. Rows with a matching CDR3 protein are joined into one entry that keeps the most common DNA and genes. TCRdb's processing, not the authors' own work, is the source of the V and J calls. This sample comprises 700,000 to 900,000 distinct CDR3 sequences, roughly 25% of them detected only once. The ten largest make up 2.5% to 3.5% of the sample.

Trimming at the junction amounts to 5 bases on V and 8 bases on J, and the germline ends lie 13 bases apart. The CDR3 starts with the cysteine, ends with the phenylalanine, and has 13 residues. Solely the CDR3 DNA is kept, with 39 bases framed from the first base. The donors were roughly 39 Caucasian individuals from Russia, aged roughly 6 to 95 years, who were systemically healthy. Roughly 9.5 milliliters of peripheral blood were drawn from each donor into EDTA-treated Vacutainer tubes. Ficoll-Paque density-gradient centrifugation was used to isolate PBMCs, with at least 7 million per sample. Trizol reagent was used to extract total RNA from PBMCs, with at least 5 micrograms per sample. For every donor, flow cytometry on a PBMC aliquot measured the percentage of naive CD45RAhigh/CD27high T cells. In addition, the sample was reused for a study of T cells of mothers and their children. According to the second study: Nine systemically healthy Caucasian individuals served as donors, namely three mothers together with their six children. cDNA synthesis consumed the entire amount of extracted RNA, loaded at about 1.5 ug RNA in each 15 ul reaction. Sample barcodes and 2-4 random nucleotides were added via the M1S primer in the second PCR. Each mother yielded over 8.5 million TCR beta CDR3 reads and each child 3 million to 3.5 million reads. Thymic selection similarly shapes TCR recombination output in related and unrelated pairs, with minor effect from inherited differences. Normalized repertoire overlap was always slightly but never significantly higher in related than unrelated mother-child pairs. With a sensitivity of approximately 100 clones per million clonotypes, no persistent microchimeric T cell clones were detected. To look for features that set related mother-child pairs apart from unrelated individuals, the researchers ran deep NGS to compare the TCR beta repertoires of mothers and children. On average, the children were around 11 +/- 4 years old, while the mothers were approximately 40 +/- 4 years old. After adapters were ligated using NEBNext reagents, the libraries underwent 100+100 nt paired-end sequencing on an Illumina HiSeq 2000. To prevent cross-contamination, the mother and child libraries were prepared one month apart and sequenced in separate runs. For each donor, between roughly 500,000 and 2,200,000 distinct TCR beta clonotypes were identified. Naive TCR beta clonotypes were estimated from low-frequency clonotypes matched to each donor's FACS-determined naive share, without sorting.

The sample was blood. This sequence was found in a boy between 5 and 17 years old in good health. The chain is made from TRBV12-3 or TRBV12-4 and TRBJ2-1, with the D gene call left open. The CDR3 has the sequence CASSVGISDEQFF. The DNA is as follows: TGTGCCAGCAGTGTAGGGATCTCCGATGAGCAGTTCTTC.